These 7 T cell receptor beta chains came from one sample sequenced in a study of response to subunit inactivated influenza vaccine. TCRdb ran MiXCR on the RT-PCR reads and lists one entry per CDR3 protein. Here the sample spans a few hundred thousand distinct CDR3 sequences, about 14% being singletons. The source material was PBMCs from blood, sampled less than 13 days after vaccination. The source is a man in his forties or fifties who received an inactivated influenza vaccine.

This clonotype was detected only a few times. V gene TRBV20-1 combines with J gene TRBJ2-7; TRBD2 aligns across 8 bases. The germline V gene has CDR1 DFQATT and CDR2 SNEGSKA (reference sequence). CDR3 length: 13 residues. The junction had 6 bases not matched to a gene; V was cut back by 4 bases and J by 4 bases. CDR3 in DNA: TGCAGTGCTATTGCGAGCGGGGGTTACGAGCAGTACTTC. Encoded protein: CSAIASGGYEQYF.

J is TRBJ2-7 and V is TRBV28; 13 bases match TRBD2. Germline assignment: CDR1 MDHEN and CDR2 SYDVKM. With 5 bases clipped from V and 3 bases from J, the junction kept 10 bases outside the gene matches. The CDR3 covers 17 residues. CDR3 sequence reads: CASSDLLGTSGNYEQYF. The CDR3 DNA reads TGTGCCAGCAGTGACCTTCTGGGGACTAGCGGGAACTACGAGCAGTACTTC.

This clonotype was detected many times. The chain employs TRBV10-3 and TRBJ2-7; D not resolved. CDR3 length: 13 amino acids. Germline V CDR1 and CDR2: ENHRY, SYGVKD. V was shortened by 6 bases and J by 2 bases, with 11 bases between the two germline ends. This chain's CDR3 is CAIRGDITYEQYF. Here the CDR3 DNA reads TGTGCCATCAGAGGAGACATAACCTACGAGCAGTACTTC.

This clonotype was observed a handful of times. This rearrangement joins TRBV7-2 to TRBJ2-3, with 11 bases fitting TRBD2. Germline-derived CDR1 and CDR2 are SGHTA and FQGNSA. The trim removed 4 bases at V and 6 bases at J, leaving 9 bases unmatched. The CDR3 is made up of 16 amino acids. The DNA of the CDR3 is TGTGCCAGCAGCTCACAACTAGCGGGAGTTACGGATACGCAGTATTTT. Protein sequence: CASSSQLAGVTDTQYF.

This clonotype was observed a few times. The chain links TRBV12-3 or TRBV12-4 to TRBJ2-3; D uncertain. Trimming cost V 4 bases and J 0 bases, with 17 bases left between them. CDR3 length: 17 amino acids. CDR3 residues: CASSSRWKEPSTDTQYF. The CDR3 nucleotides read TGTGCCAGCAGTTCCCGATGGAAGGAGCCTAGCACAGATACGCAGTATTTT.

The V and J genes are TRBV4-3 and TRBJ1-2; 10 bases fit TRBD1. From germline, CDR1 is LGHNA and CDR2 YSLEER. Trimming took 0 bases from V and 7 from J; bases not matched to a gene: 8. This CDR3 comprises 16 residues. This chain's CDR3 is CASSQDGTGAFAGYTF. The CDR3 coding sequence is TGCGCCAGCAGCCAAGACGGGACAGGGGCTTTTGCTGGCTACACCTTC.

This clonotype was recorded many times. This chain links TRBV11-2 with TRBJ2-2; 10 bases map to TRBD2. The CDR3 covers 16 residues. Trimming at V came to 2 bases and at J to 4 bases, leaving 4 bases not matched to a gene. From germline, CDR1 is SGHAT and CDR2 FQNNGV. DNA for the CDR3: TGTGCCAGCAGCTTACTAGCGGGGGCTGGCACCGGGGAGCTGTTTTTT. This translates into CASSLLAGAGTGELFF.